Each of the 21 T cell receptor beta chains below was sequenced from the same sample in a study of T cell changes during pregnancy in multiple sclerosis. Measured with immunoSEQ multiplex PCR; TCRdb has only the in-frame clones, and not every one. The sample lists over 85,000 clones; 80% to 95% were seen once. Sequencing used peripheral blood, obtained in the first trimester of pregnancy. Every receptor here comes from a female donor in good health, enrolled as a control in a pregnancy study.

This chain links TRBV5-1 with TRBJ2-7; D ambiguous. The CDR3 loop spans 13 amino acids. Germline V gene lookup returns CDR1 SGHRS and CDR2 YFSETQ. Trimming stripped 6 bases from V and 3 bases from J, with 13 bases between. The CDR3 region has the DNA TGCGCCAGCACACAAACAGTAGGCTACGAGCAGTACTTC. Its protein is CASTQTVGYEQYF. The variable domain in full, completed from reference TRBV5-1 and TRBJ2-7, reads KAGVTQTPRYLIKTRGQQVTLSCSPISGHRSVSWYQQTPGQGLQFLFEYFSETQRNKGNFPGRFSGRQFSNSRSEMNVSTLELGDSALYLCASTQTVGYEQYFGPGTRLTVT.

The chain is built from TRBV5-4 and TRBJ2-7; D remains unclear. In germline, CDR1 is SGHNT, CDR2 YYREEE (reference sequence). This CDR3 contains 12 residues. V was shortened by 2 bases and J by 7 bases, with 10 bases between the two germline ends. The CDR3 bases are TGTGCCAGCAGCTTAGGAGTGAATGAGCAGTACTTC. This encodes CASSLGVNEQYF.

The rearrangement uses TRBV6-5 and TRBJ1-3; 7 nucleotides line up with TRBD1. CDR1 MNHEY and CDR2 SVGAGI come from the germline V gene. The CDR3 extends over 15 amino acids. The V segment lost 6 bases and the J segment 0 bases; nucleotides outside the gene matches: 5. The CDR3 bases are TGTGCCAGCAGGACAGGGTACGGCTCTGGAAACACCATATATTTT. Its protein is CASRTGYGSGNTIYF.

This clone has a single count. V usage is TRBV2 and J usage is TRBJ2-7; tentative D call: TRBD2 (7 bases). Trimming removed 7 bases at V and 2 bases at J, with 21 bases between. This CDR3 is 16 amino acids long. Germline V gives CDR1 SNHLY, CDR2 FYNNEI. The CDR3 coding sequence is TGTGCCAGCACCTTGGACAAGGGGGGGGGCACCTACGAGCAGTACTTC. Translation: CASTLDKGGGTYEQYF.

The chain couples TRBV5-1 to TRBJ2-6; the D is unclear. This CDR3 spans 13 amino acids. V lost 4 bases, J lost 1 base, and 3 bases lay in between. Germline V CDR1 and CDR2: SGHRS, YFSETQ. The CDR3 bases are TGCGCCAGCAGCCTTTCTGGGGCCAACGTCCTGACTTTC. Encoded protein: CASSLSGANVLTF.

The chain has TRBV5-8 and TRBJ1-2; the match to TRBD1 covers 11 bases. CDR1 is SGHTS and CDR2 is YDEGEE in the germline V gene. Trimming cost V 6 bases and J 2 bases; bases outside gene matches: 9. The CDR3 extends over 16 amino acids. DNA of the CDR3: TGTGCCAGCACCGGGACAGGGGGGTCATCGAACTATGGCTACACCTTC. Protein sequence: CASTGTGGSSNYGYTF.

The chain links TRBV11-2 to TRBJ1-3; D is unresolved. CDR3 length equals 13 residues. Between the trimmed V and J ends, which lost 8 bases and 3 bases, there was a span of 11 bases. Per the germline V gene, CDR1 is SGHAT and CDR2 is FQNNGV. The CDR3 here is CASSSGIGNTIYF. DNA for the CDR3: TGTGCCAGCTCGTCGGGGATTGGAAACACCATATATTTT.

The rearrangement links TRBV2 to TRBJ1-1, with a possible D match to TRBD1 (5 bases). Germline CDR1 is SNHLY and CDR2 is FYNNEI. V was cut by 4 bases and J by 11 bases, with 11 bases left in between. CDR3 size: 11 residues. Here the CDR3 DNA reads TGTGCCAGCAGTGTCGGACATGAGGCTTTCTTT. Translating it yields CASSVGHEAFF.

The chain combines TRBV18 with TRBJ2-1, with TRBD2 identical over 10 bases. The germline CDR1 and CDR2 sequences are KGHSH and LQKENI. With 2 bases clipped from V and 6 bases from J, the junction kept 7 bases outside the gene matches. CDR3 length: 16 residues. This CDR3 reads CASSPVSGGALNEQFF. For the CDR3, the DNA is TGTGCCAGCTCACCAGTCAGCGGGGGGGCTCTCAATGAGCAGTTCTTC. The entire variable domain, with the rest obtained from reference TRBV18 and TRBJ2-1, is as follows: NAGVMQNPRHLVRRRGQEARLRCSPMKGHSHVYWYRQLPEEGLKFMVYLQKENIIDESGMPKERFSAEFPKEGPSILRIQQVVRGDSAAYFCASSPVSGGALNEQFFGPGTRLTVL.

The chain joins TRBV12-5 to TRBJ1-6, with 9 nucleotides matching TRBD1. Trimming removed 7 bases from V and 8 bases from J; junction bases left unmatched: 6. Per the germline V gene, CDR1 is LGHNT and CDR2 is FRNRAP. This CDR3 has 14 residues. CDR3 sequence: CASAPGQGDSPLHF. The CDR3 DNA reads TGTGCTAGTGCCCCGGGACAGGGAGATTCACCCCTCCACTTT.

The rearrangement uses TRBV28 and TRBJ2-7; 9 nucleotides align to TRBD1. CDR3 length equals 17 residues. CDR1 is MDHEN and CDR2 is SYDVKM in the germline V gene. Trimming removed 3 bases from V and 3 bases from J; junction bases left unmatched: 12. CDR3 bases: TGTGCCAGCAGTTTCAGACCGGGACAGGGAAGTTTCTACGAGCAGTACTTC. Translating gives CASSFRPGQGSFYEQYF.

The chain joins TRBV25-1 to TRBJ2-5, with 11 nucleotides matching TRBD1. Germline CDR1 and CDR2: MGHDK and SYGVNS. V shed 4 bases, J shed 5 bases, and the junction held 3 bases outside the gene matches. The CDR3 has 14 amino acids. In nucleotides, the CDR3 is TGTGCCAGCAGTGGGACAGGGGGCGAGGAGACCCAGTACTTC. This translates into CASSGTGGEETQYF.

The chain links TRBV7-2 to TRBJ1-1; D is undetermined. Germline values: CDR1 SGHTA, CDR2 FQGNSA. This CDR3 is built from 15 residues. The ends were cut back, 5 bases at V and 4 bases at J, with 17 bases in the middle. CDR3 coding DNA: TGTGCCAGCAGCAACAGAGCGGGAGCGGCCACTGAAGCTTTCTTT. It is translated as CASSNRAGAATEAFF.

This chain connects TRBV7-2 to TRBJ2-5; TRBD2 matches at 9 bases. V was clipped by 2 bases and J by 3 bases; unmatched bases: 10. Germline CDR1 and CDR2: SGHTA and FQGNSA. The CDR3 runs 17 residues. CDR3 DNA: TGTGCCAGCAGCTTAAGAGCTTCTAGCGGGGCTGAAGAGACCCAGTACTTC. Its translation: CASSLRASSGAEETQYF.

The chain combines TRBV9 with TRBJ2-3, with D tentatively TRBD2 (6 bases). From germline, CDR1 is SGDLS and CDR2 YYNGEE. CDR3 length: 14 amino acids. V was pared by 3 bases and J by 5 bases, with 13 bases between. CDR3 loop: CASSGGINGDTQYF. The DNA of the CDR3 is TGTGCCAGCAGCGGCGGGATTAATGGAGATACGCAGTATTTT.

The chain is built from TRBV4-3 and TRBJ2-1, with TRBD2 matching over 8 bases. Germline loops: CDR1 LGHNA, CDR2 YSLEER. V shed 4 bases and J 10 bases; nucleotides not matched to a gene: 18. CDR3 length: 17 residues. CDR3 sequence: CASSPRLGGGIKGEQFF. The CDR3 DNA reads TGCGCCAGCAGCCCGCGTCTGGGCGGGGGGATTAAAGGGGAGCAGTTCTTC.

V usage is TRBV7-9 and J usage is TRBJ2-7; 7 bases map to TRBD2. The length of the CDR3 is 17 residues. Germline assignment: CDR1 SEHNR and CDR2 FQNEAQ (reference sequence). V lost 5 bases and J lost 2; bases outside the gene matches: 15. CDR3 DNA sequence: TGTGCCAGCAGCCCCCCCGGGGGAAGGGAGGGAGCCTACGAGCAGTACTTC. Translating gives CASSPPGGREGAYEQYF.

The V gene is TRBV20-1, the J gene TRBJ2-1; the D is unclear. The CDR3 runs to 10 residues. Germline CDR1 reads DFQATT; CDR2 reads SNEGSKA (reference sequence). V lost 6 bases, J lost 7 bases, and 7 bases lay in between. CDR3 in amino acids: CSAYLNEQFF. CDR3 in DNA: TGCAGTGCCTATTTGAATGAGCAGTTCTTC.

The V and J genes are TRBV15 and TRBJ1-3; 8 bases fit TRBD1. Germline CDR1 is LNHNV and CDR2 is YYDKDF (reference sequence). This CDR3 comprises 15 residues. The junction had 1 base not matched to a gene; V was cut back by 3 bases and J by 0 bases. CDR3 sequence: CATSRDRVSGNTIYF. The CDR3 coding sequence is TGTGCCACCAGCAGGGACAGGGTCTCTGGAAACACCATATATTTT.

CDR3 sequence (DNA): TGCGCCAGCAGCCAAGAGGGGGAGGCGTCTGGGGCCAACGTCCTGACTTTC. This encodes CASSQEGEASGANVLTF. The gene calls are TRBV4-3 and TRBJ2-6, with a possible D match to TRBD2 (6 bases). CDR1 is LGHNA and CDR2 is YSLEER in the germline V gene. The CDR3 sequence is 17 residues long. V was trimmed by 0 bases and J by 1 base, leaving 10 bases between them.

The chain carries TRBV5-1 and TRBJ2-5; TRBD1 aligns across 7 bases. Trimming at V came to 4 bases and at J to 4 bases, leaving 7 bases not matched to a gene. Germline V gene lookup returns CDR1 SGHRS and CDR2 YFSETQ. The CDR3 sequence is 14 residues long. In DNA form, the CDR3 reads TGCGCCAGCAGCACCGGACAGGTTGGAGAGACCCAGTACTTC. Protein sequence: CASSTGQVGETQYF.